The text below deals with one T cell receptor (beta chain). Its antigen is not known. The entry originates in a study of brain T cells in children with intractable seizures. Study outcomes and limitations: Pre- and post-surgery blood differed in depth, so pre-surgery absences may be undersampling. Viral specificity was inferred only from CDR3 similarity; HCMV serostatus was unknown.

Generated by immunoSEQ multiplex PCR, the TCRdb table keeps only in-frame clones and is missing some. The table lists tens of thousands of clones, more than 75% of them singletons. This CDR3 has 13 amino acids. Germline loops: CDR1 MNHEY, CDR2 SMNVEV (reference sequence). V was trimmed by 7 bases and J by 5 bases, leaving 14 bases between them. Surgery cases with the highest brain T cell transcript signatures were chosen for sequencing. Before surgery, patients took at least one anti-epileptic drug. This TCR derives from a girl aged 2-9 years with Rasmussen encephalitis and intractable seizures. The sequences come from peripheral blood, collected at surgery. The gene calls are TRBV27 and TRBJ1-1; D is uncertain. The CDR3 reads CASTALGRTEAFF. Here the CDR3 DNA reads TGTGCCAGCACCGCCCTCGGACGAACTGAAGCTTTCTTT.